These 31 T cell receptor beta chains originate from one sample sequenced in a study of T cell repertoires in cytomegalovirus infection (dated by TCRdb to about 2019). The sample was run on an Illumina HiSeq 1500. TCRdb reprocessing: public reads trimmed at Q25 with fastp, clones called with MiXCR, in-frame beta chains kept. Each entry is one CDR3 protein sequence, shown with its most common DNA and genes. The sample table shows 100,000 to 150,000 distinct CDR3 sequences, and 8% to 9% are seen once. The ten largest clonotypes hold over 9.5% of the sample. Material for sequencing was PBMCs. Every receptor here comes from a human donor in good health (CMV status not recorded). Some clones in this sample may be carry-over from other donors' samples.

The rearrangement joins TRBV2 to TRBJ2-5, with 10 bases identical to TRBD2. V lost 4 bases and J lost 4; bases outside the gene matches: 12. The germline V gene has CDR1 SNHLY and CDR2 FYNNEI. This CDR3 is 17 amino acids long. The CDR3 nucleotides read TGTGCCAGCAGTGTTGAAGGAAAGCGGGGGGGCGTAGAGACCCAGTACTTC. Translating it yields CASSVEGKRGGVETQYF.

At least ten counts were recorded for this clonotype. The CDR3 DNA follows: TGTGCCAGCAGCTTGGTCGGGGCAGAACTATACAATGAGCAGTTCTTC. It codes for CASSLVGAELYNEQFF. The chain employs TRBV7-8 and TRBJ2-1, with D tentatively TRBD1 or TRBD2 (5 bases each). This CDR3 has 16 residues. The V gene lost 3 bases and the J gene lost 4 bases, with 16 bases spanning the gap. The V gene's germline CDR1 is SGHVS and CDR2 FQNEAQ.

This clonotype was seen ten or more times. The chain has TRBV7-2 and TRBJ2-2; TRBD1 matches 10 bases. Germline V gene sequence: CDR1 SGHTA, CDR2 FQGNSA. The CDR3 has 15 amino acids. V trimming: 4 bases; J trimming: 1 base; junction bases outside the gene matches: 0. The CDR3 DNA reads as TGTGCCAGCAGCTGGGACAGGGGGAACACCGGGGAGCTGTTTTTT. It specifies CASSWDRGNTGELFF.

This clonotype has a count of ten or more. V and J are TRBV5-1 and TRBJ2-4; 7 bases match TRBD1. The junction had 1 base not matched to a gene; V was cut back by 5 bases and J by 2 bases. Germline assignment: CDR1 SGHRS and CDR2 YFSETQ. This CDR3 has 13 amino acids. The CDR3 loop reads CASRGQSKNIQYF. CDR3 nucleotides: TGCGCCAGCAGGGGACAGTCCAAAAACATTCAGTACTTC.

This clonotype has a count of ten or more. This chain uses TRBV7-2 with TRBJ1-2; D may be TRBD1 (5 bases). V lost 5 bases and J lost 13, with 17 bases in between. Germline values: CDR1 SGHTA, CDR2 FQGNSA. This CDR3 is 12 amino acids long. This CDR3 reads CASSLASGRVTF. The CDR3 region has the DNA TGTGCCAGCAGCCTCGCTTCGGGGCGCGTCACCTTC. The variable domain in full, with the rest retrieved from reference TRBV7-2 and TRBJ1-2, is GAGVSQSPSNKVTEKGKDVELRCDPISGHTALYWYRQSLGQGLEFLIYFQGNSAPDKSGLPSDRFSAERTGGSVSTLTIQRTQQEDSAVYLCASSLASGRVTFGSGTRLTVV.

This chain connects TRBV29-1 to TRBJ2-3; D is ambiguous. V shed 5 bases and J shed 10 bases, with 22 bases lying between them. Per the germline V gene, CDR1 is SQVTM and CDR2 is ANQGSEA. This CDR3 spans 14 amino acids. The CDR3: CSVHLQTASRPQYF. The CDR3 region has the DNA TGCAGCGTTCATCTCCAAACGGCCTCCCGCCCGCAGTATTTT.

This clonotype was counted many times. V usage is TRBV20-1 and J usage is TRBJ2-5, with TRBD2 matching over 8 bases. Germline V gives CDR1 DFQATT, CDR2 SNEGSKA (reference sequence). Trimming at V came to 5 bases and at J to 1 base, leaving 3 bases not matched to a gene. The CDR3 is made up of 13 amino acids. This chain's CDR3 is CSAATSGQETQYF. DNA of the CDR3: TGCAGTGCTGCCACTAGCGGCCAAGAGACCCAGTACTTC.

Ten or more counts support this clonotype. CDR3 in amino acids: CASSARGAANSNQPQHF. The CDR3 nucleotides read TGTGCCAGTAGTGCACGAGGGGCGGCAAATAGCAATCAGCCCCAGCATTTT. The chain carries TRBV19 and TRBJ1-5; weak D call: TRBD1 (5 bases). The germline V and J ends were trimmed by 5 bases and 0 bases, with 17 bases remaining between them. The CDR3 loop spans 17 amino acids. From germline, CDR1 is LNHDA and CDR2 SQIVND (reference sequence).

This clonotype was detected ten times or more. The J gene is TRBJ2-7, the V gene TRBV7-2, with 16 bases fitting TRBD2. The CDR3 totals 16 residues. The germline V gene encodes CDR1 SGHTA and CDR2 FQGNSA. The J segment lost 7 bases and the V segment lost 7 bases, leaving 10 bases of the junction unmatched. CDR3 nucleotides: TGTGCCAGCACACCGGGACTAGCGGGGGGGCCTCGGGAGCAGTACTTC. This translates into CASTPGLAGGPREQYF.

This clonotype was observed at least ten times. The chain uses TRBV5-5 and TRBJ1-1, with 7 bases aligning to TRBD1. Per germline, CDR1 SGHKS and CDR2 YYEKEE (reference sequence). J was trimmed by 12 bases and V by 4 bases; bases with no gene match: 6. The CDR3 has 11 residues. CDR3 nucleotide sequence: TGTGCCAGCAGCCCGGACAGGACGACTTTCTTT. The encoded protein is CASSPDRTTFF.

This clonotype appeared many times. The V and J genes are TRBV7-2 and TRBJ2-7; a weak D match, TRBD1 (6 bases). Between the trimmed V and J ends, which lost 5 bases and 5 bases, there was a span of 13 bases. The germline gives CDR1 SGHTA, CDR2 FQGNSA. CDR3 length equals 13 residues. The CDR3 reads CASSPQGRNEQYF. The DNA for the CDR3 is TGTGCCAGCAGCCCCCAGGGGCGCAACGAGCAGTACTTC.

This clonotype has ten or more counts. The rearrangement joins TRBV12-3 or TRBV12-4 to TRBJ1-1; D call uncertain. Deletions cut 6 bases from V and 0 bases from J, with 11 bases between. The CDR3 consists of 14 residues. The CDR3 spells CASREMGLNTEAFF. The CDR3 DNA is TGTGCCAGCAGGGAAATGGGCTTGAACACTGAAGCTTTCTTT.

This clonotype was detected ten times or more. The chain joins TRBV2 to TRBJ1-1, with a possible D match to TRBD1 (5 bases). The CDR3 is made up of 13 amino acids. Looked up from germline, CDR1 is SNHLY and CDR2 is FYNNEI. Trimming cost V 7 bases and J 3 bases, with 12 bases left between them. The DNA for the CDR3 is TGTGCCAGCACCCTGGGGGGGGACACTGAAGCTTTCTTT. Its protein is CASTLGGDTEAFF.

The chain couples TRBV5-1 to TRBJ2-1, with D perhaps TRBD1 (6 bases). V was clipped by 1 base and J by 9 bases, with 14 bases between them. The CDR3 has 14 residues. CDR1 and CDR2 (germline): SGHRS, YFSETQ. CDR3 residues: CASSLLSGQSEQFF. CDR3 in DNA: TGCGCCAGCAGCTTGCTATCGGGACAAAGTGAGCAGTTCTTC.

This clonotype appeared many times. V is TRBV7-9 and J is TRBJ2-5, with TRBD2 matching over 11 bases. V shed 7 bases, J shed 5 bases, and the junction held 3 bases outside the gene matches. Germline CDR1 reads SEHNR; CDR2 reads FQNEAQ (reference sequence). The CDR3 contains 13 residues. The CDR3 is CASTSSGGETQYF. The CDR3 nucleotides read TGTGCCAGCACCTCTAGCGGGGGGGAGACCCAGTACTTC.

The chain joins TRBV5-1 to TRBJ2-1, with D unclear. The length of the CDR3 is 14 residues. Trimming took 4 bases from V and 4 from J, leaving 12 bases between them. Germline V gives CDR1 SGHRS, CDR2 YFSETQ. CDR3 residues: CASSLDGDYNEQFF. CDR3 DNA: TGCGCCAGCAGCCTCGACGGCGATTACAATGAGCAGTTCTTC.

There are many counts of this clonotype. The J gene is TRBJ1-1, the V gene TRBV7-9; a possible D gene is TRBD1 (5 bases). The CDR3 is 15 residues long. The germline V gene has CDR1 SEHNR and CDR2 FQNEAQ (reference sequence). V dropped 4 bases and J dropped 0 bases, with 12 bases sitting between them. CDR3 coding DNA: TGTGCCAGCAGCTACCCGACAGCAATGAACACTGAAGCTTTCTTT. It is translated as CASSYPTAMNTEAFF.

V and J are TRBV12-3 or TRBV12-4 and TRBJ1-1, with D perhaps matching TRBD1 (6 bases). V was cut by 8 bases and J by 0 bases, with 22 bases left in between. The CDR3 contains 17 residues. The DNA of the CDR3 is TGTGCCAGCGATCTTCCGGGGGGGGGCTCAATGAACACTGAAGCTTTCTTT. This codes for CASDLPGGGSMNTEAFF.

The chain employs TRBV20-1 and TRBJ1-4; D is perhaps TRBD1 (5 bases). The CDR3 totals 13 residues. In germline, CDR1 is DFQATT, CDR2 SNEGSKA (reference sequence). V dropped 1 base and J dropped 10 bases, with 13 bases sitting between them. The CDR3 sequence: CSARVQGGAKLFF. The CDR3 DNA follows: TGCAGTGCTAGAGTGCAGGGAGGGGCAAAACTGTTTTTT.

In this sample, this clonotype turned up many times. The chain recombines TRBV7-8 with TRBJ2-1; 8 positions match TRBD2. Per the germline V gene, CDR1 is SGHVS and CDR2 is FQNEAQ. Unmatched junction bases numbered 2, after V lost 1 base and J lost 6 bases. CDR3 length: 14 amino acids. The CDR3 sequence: CASSLGRGGNEQFF. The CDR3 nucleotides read TGTGCCAGCAGCTTAGGCCGGGGGGGCAATGAGCAGTTCTTC. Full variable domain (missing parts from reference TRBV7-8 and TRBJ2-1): GAGVSQSPRYKVAKRGQDVALRCDPISGHVSLFWYQQALGQGPEFLTYFQNEAQLDKSGLPSDRFFAERPEGSVSTLKIQRTQQEDSAVYLCASSLGRGGNEQFFGPGTRLTVL.

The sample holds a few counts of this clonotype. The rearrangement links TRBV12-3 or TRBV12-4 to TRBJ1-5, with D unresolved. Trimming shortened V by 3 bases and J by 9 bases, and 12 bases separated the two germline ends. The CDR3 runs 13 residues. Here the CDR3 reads CASSFSLIMPQHF. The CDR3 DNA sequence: TGTGCCAGCAGTTTCTCGCTTATCATGCCCCAGCATTTT.

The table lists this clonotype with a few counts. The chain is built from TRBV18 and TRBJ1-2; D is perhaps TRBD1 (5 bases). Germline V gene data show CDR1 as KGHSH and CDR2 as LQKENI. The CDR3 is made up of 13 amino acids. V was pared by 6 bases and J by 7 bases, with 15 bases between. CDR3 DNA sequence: TGTGCCAGCTCCCTACCGTTTGGGGGTGGCTACACCTTC. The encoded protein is CASSLPFGGGYTF.

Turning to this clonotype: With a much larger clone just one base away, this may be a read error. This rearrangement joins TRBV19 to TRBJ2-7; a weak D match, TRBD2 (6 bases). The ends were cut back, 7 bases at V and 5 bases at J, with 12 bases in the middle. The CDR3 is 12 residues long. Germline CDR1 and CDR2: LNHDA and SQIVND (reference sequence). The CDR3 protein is CASTREPDEQYF. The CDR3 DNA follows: TGTGCCAGTACACGGGAGCCGGACGAGCAGTACTTC. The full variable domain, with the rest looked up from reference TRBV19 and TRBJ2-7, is DGGITQSPKYLFRKEGQNVTLSCEQNLNHDAMYWYRQDPGQGLRLIYYSQIVNDFQKGDIAEGYSVSREKKESFPLTVTSAQKNPTAFYLCASTREPDEQYFGPGTRLTVT.

The CDR3 loop is CASSQERNTEAFF. Written as DNA, the CDR3 is TGTGCCAGCAGCCAAGAACGAAACACTGAAGCTTTCTTT. The rearrangement uses TRBV4-2 and TRBJ1-1; D not certain. The CDR3 has 13 amino acids. CDR1 LGHNA and CDR2 YNFKEQ come from the germline V gene. Deletions cut 0 bases from V and 2 bases from J, with 4 bases between.

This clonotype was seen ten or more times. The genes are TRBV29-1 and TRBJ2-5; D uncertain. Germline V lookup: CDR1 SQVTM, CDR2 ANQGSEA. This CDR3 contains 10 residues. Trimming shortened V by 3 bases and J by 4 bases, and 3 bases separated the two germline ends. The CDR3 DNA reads TGCAGCGTTGAGTCAGAGACCCAGTACTTC. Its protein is CSVESETQYF.

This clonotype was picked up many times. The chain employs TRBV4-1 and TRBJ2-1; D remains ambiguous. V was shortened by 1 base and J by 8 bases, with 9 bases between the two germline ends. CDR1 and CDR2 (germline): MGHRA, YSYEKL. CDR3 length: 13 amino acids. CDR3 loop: CASSQGGGYEQFF. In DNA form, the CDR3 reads TGCGCCAGCAGCCAAGGAGGCGGATATGAGCAGTTCTTC.

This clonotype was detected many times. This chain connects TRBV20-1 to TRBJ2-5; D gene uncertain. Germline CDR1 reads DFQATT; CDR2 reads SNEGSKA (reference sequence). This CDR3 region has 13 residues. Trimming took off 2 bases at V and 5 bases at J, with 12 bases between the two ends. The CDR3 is CSARPDSRETQYF. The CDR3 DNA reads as TGCAGTGCTAGACCCGACTCGCGTGAGACCCAGTACTTC.

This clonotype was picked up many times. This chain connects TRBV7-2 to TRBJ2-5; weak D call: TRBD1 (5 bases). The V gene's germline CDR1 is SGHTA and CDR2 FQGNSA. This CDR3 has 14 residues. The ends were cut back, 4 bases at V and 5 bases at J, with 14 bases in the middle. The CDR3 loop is CASSYMGPPETQYF. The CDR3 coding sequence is TGTGCCAGCAGCTACATGGGGCCCCCGGAGACCCAGTACTTC.

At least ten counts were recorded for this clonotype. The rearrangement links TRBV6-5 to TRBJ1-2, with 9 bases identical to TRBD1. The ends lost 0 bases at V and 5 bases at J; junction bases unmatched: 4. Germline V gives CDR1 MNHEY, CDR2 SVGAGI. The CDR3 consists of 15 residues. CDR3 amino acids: CASSYSGDRVYGYTF. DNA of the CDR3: TGTGCCAGCAGTTACTCGGGGGACAGGGTATATGGCTACACCTTC.

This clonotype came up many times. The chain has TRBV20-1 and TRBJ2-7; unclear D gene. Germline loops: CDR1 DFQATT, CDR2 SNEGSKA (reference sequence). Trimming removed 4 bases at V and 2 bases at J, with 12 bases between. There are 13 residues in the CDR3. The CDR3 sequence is CSAINGPPYEQYF. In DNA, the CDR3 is TGCAGTGCTATTAACGGACCCCCCTACGAGCAGTACTTC.

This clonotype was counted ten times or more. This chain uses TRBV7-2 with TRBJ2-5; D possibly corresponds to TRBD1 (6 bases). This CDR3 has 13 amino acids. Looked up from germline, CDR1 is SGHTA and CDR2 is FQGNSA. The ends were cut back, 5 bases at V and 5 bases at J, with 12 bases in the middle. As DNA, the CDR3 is TGTGCCAGCAGCGGGGGCCCGGGGGAGACCCAGTACTTC. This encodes CASSGGPGETQYF.